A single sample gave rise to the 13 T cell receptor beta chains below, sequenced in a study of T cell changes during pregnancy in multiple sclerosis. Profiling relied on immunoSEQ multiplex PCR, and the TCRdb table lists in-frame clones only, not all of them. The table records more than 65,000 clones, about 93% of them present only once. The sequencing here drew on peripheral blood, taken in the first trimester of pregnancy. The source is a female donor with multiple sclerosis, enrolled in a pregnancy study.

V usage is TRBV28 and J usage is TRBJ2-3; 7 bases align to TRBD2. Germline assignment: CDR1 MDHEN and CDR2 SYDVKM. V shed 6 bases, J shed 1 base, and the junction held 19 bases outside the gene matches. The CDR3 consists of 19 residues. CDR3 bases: TGTGCCAGCAGCTCCAGGTGGCAGTTCAAGCGGGGACGCACAGATACGCAGTATTTT. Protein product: CASSSRWQFKRGRTDTQYF.

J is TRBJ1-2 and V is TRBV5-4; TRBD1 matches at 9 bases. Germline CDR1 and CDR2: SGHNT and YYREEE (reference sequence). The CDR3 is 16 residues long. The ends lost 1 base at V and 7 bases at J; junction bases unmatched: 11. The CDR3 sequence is CASSLYQDRGLGGYTF. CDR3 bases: TGTGCCAGCAGCTTGTACCAGGACAGGGGTCTCGGTGGCTACACCTTC.

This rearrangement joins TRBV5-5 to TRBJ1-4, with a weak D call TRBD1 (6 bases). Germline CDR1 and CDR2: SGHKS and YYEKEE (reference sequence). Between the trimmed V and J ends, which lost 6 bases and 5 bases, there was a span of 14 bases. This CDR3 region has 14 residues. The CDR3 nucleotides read TGTGCCAGCACCTGGGGGGGCCGGAATGAAAAACTGTTTTTT. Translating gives CASTWGGRNEKLFF.

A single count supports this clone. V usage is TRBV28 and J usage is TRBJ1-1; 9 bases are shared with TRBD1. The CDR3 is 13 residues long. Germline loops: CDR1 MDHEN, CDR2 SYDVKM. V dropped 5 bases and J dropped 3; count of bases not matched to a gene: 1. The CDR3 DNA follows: TGTGCCAGCAGTGGACAGGGGTACACTGAAGCTTTCTTT. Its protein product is CASSGQGYTEAFF.

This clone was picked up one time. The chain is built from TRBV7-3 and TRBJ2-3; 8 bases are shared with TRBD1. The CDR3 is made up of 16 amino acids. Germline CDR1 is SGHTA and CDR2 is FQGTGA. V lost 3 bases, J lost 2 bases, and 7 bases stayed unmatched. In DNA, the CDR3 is TGTGCCAGCAGCTTGGGGACAGGCCTTTTCACAGATACGCAGTATTTT. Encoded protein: CASSLGTGLFTDTQYF.

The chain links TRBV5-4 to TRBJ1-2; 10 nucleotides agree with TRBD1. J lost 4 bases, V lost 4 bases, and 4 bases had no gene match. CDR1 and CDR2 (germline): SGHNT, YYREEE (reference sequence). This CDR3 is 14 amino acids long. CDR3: CASSHRDRGYGYTF. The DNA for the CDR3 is TGTGCCAGCAGCCACCGGGACAGGGGCTATGGCTACACCTTC.

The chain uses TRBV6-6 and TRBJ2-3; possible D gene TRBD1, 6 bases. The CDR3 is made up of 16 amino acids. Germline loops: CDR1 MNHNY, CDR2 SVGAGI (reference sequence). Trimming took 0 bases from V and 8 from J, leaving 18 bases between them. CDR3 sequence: CASSYSTRTVQGTQYF. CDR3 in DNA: TGTGCCAGCAGTTACTCAACACGGACAGTACAGGGTACGCAGTATTTT.

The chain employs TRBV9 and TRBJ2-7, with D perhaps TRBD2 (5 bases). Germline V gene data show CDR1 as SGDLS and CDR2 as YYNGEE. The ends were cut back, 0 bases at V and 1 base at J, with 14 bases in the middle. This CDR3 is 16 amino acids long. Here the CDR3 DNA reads TGTGCCAGCAGCGTAGCTGGAGGACCTTCATCCTACGAGCAGTACTTC. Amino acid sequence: CASSVAGGPSSYEQYF.

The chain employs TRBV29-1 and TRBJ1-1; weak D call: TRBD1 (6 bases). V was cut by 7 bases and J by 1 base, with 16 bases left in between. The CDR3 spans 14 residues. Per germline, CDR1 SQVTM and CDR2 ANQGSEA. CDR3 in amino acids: CSGLRGSRNTEAFF. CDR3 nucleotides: TGCAGCGGGCTCAGGGGCTCACGGAACACTGAAGCTTTCTTT.

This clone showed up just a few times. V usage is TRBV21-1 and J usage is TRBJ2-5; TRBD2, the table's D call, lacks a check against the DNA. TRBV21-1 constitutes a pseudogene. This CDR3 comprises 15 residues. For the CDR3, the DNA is TGTGCCAGCAGCCAGCACGGGGGGATTAAAGAGACCCAGTACTTC. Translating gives CASSQHGGIKETQYF.

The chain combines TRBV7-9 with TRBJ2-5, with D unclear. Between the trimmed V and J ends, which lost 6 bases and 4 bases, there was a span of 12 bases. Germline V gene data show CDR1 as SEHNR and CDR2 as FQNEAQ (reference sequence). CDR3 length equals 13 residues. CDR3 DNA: TGTGCCAGCAGACGCGACTCAACAGAGACCCAGTACTTC. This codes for CASRRDSTETQYF.

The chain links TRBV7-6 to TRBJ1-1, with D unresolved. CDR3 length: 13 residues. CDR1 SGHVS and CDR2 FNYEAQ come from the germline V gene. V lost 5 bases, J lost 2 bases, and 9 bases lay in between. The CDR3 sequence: CASSRELNTEAFF. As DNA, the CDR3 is TGTGCCAGCAGCCGAGAATTAAACACTGAAGCTTTCTTT.

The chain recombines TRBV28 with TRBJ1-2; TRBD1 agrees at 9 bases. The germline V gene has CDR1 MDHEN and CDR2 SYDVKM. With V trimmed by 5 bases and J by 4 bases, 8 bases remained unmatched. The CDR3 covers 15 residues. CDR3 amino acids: CASSVQGAVGYGYTF. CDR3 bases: TGTGCCAGCAGTGTACAGGGGGCTGTGGGCTATGGCTACACCTTC.